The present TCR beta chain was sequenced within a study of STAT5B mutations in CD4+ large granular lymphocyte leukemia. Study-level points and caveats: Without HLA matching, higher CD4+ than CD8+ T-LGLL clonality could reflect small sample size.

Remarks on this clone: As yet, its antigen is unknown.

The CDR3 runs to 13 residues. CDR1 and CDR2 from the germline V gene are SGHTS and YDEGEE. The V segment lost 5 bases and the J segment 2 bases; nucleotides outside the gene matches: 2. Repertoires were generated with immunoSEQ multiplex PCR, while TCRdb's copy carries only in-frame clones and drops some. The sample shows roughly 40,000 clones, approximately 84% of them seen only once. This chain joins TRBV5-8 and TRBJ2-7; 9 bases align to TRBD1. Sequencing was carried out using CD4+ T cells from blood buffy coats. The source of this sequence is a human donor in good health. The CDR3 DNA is TGTGCCAGCAGGCGGACAGGGGCCTACGAGCAGTACTTC. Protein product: CASRRTGAYEQYF.